This record covers a single TCR beta chain. This clone's antigen is unknown. Base qualities are not recorded, but no much larger clone differs from it by a single base. The sample belongs to a study of blood T cell repertoires in COVID-19 (dated by TCRdb to 2020 to 2022). For the study in its entirety: Samples from collaborators originated in the United States, Italy and Spain and spanned both the acute and convalescent phases of COVID-19. The sample metadata nearly always contained a de-identified subject ID, COVID-19 status, age in years and sex. Where available, HLA class I and class II types were taken from metadata supplied by the sample provider and were not determined by assay-based typing. Subjects who had been exposed to COVID-19, were actively infected with it, or had recovered from it provided the deeply sampled blood TCRbeta repertoires that made up the dataset. The samples were drawn from two sources: the first 160 participants of the ongoing ImmuneRACE study, and fewer than 1,500 subjects contributed by 6 global collaborators. A freely available public database, intended as a resource for researchers studying the immune response to SARS-CoV-2, is where the repertoires were released. The material from the prospective study consisted of cDNA or gDNA derived from T cells, B-cell-depleted T cells, or PBMCs. The paper as a whole reports these results and caveats: The amount of clinical and demographic metadata varied by source and participant and was provided uncurated.

Whole blood was collected in K2EDTA tubes by collaborating institutions according to the institutions' own protocols. For TCRbeta analysis, collaborators shipped samples in one of three forms: frozen whole blood, isolated PBMCs, or DNA extracted from either of those sample types. There are 14 amino acids in the CDR3, from cysteine to phenylalanine inclusive. Just the 42-base CDR3 DNA is kept, in frame starting at base 1. From the germline V gene, CDR1 is MGHRA and CDR2 is YSYEKL. V was cut back by 1 base and J by 6 bases, leaving a gap of 12 bases between them. The immunoSEQ Assay, a bias-controlled multiplex PCR, was used to amplify TCRbeta CDR3 regions from genomic DNA. As for how the authors treated the data: The number of nucleated cells in each sample was estimated by amplification of reference gene primers within the assay. Sequence reads were collapsed and filtered to measure the absolute abundance of every unique TCRbeta CDR3 rearrangement. For each sample, productive Simpson clonality was calculated as the square root of Simpson's diversity index across productive rearrangements. The table was pulled from immuneACCESS by TCRdb, which kept in-frame rearrangements only. Such tables lose some clones; where checked, under half of the loss comes from unresolved V genes, and the rest has no known cause. V and J calls plus clone size are reproduced from that table; the DNA served to infer D and trimming. The sample profile shows 100,000 to 150,000 clones; approximately 80% of them were found once. The top ten constitute approximately 12% of the sample.

This clonotype was sampled from a woman in her sixties with acute or convalescent COVID-19. The V and J segments used are TRBV4-1 and TRBJ1-2; the D gene is perhaps TRBD1, on 6 matching bases. Material: peripheral blood. The DNA is as follows: TGCGCCAGCAGCCAAGTTGTGGGGGCGGATGGCTACACCTTC. Its translation reads: CASSQVVGADGYTF.